This T cell receptor beta chain comes out of a study of neoadjuvant nivolumab and ipilimumab in lung cancer. Germline trimming cut 3 bases from V and 5 bases from J; bases unmatched to any gene: 7. The CDR3 loop spans 15 amino acids. The V gene's germline CDR1 is MNHNS and CDR2 SASEGT. Sequenced by immunoSEQ multiplex PCR; TCRdb stores in-frame clones only, minus some. The repertoire holds 25,000 to 30,000 clones, with about 83% as singletons. The specimen comprised tumor tissue, sampled after neoadjuvant nivolumab, alone or with ipilimumab, at or shortly before surgery. This rearrangement joins TRBV6-1 to TRBJ1-5; 7 bases align to TRBD1. The receptor comes from an adult with non-small cell lung cancer. CDR3 nucleotide sequence: TGTGCCAGCAGTGACCGGGACAGACAAGATCAGCCCCAGCATTTT. Residues: CASSDRDRQDQPQHF.